The sequence of this T cell receptor beta chain was determined in a study of T and B cells in COVID-19 patients. Background on the study: The recovered patients had mostly mild to moderate COVID-19 with outpatient management. Median age was about 30 years in the recovered cohort and around 63 years in the active-infection cohort. Study conclusions and caveats: Patients with COVID-19 reportedly showed strongly skewed T cell receptor beta variable and joining gene usage. Of 2,000 to 2,500 TCR clusters found only in the recovered cohort, a few dozen had low generation probability.

From blood, about 250-550 ng of genomic DNA served as TRB template. To note about this clonotype: Its matching antigen is unknown.

This CDR3 has 16 amino acids. J was trimmed by 6 bases and V by 5 bases; bases with no gene match: 10. BIOMED2 TRB-A/B primer pools were used in multiplex TRB PCR. Via MiXCR, TCRdb re-called the multiplex PCR reads, giving one row per CDR3 protein. Among about 7,100 distinct CDR3 sequences listed, 20% to 30% were seen once. This TCR was sampled from a human donor with active COVID-19. Sequencing was performed on blood. The chain links TRBV12-3 or TRBV12-4 to TRBJ2-1; TRBD2 matches at 10 bases. The CDR3, as DNA: TGTGCCAGCAGTCTAGGACTAGCGGATTACTTCAATGAGCAGTTCTTC. Amino acids: CASSLGLADYFNEQFF.